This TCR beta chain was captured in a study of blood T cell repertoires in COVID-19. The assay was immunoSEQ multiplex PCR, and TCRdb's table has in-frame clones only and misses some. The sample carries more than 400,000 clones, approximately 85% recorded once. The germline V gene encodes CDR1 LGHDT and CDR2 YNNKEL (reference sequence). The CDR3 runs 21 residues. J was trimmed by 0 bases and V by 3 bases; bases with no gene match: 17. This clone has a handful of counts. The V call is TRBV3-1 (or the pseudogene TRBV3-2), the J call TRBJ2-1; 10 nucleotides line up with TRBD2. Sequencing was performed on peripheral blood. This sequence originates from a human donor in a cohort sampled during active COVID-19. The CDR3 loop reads CASSQGGLAGVSPSSYNEQFF. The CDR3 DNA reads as TGTGCCAGCAGCCAGGGGGGGCTAGCGGGAGTTTCCCCAAGCTCCTACAATGAGCAGTTCTTC.